Following are 5 T cell receptor beta chains from one sample sequenced in a study of OX40 agonist ivuxolimab in advanced cancers. Sequenced by immunoSEQ multiplex PCR; TCRdb stores in-frame clones only, minus some. The sample yields roughly 72,000 clones, approximately 89% seen once. The sequencing used CD4+ or CD8+ T cells sorted from blood, collected in a trial of the OX40 agonist ivuxolimab. These receptors came from an adult with an advanced solid tumor such as melanoma, head and neck, liver or kidney cancer.

The CDR3 coding sequence is TGTGCCAGCAGCTTGGGGGGACACTACGAGCAGTACTTC. Translated, it gives CASSLGGHYEQYF. The chain employs TRBV5-4 and TRBJ2-7; maybe TRBD1 (6 bases). V was clipped by 0 bases and J by 3 bases, with 7 bases between them. Germline CDR1 reads SGHNT; CDR2 reads YYREEE (reference sequence). The CDR3 has 13 amino acids.

This rearrangement joins TRBV18 to TRBJ2-7, with a weak D call TRBD2 (6 bases). The length of the CDR3 is 13 residues. Trimming removed 2 bases from V and 2 bases from J, with 7 bases in between. From germline, CDR1 is KGHSH and CDR2 LQKENI. The CDR3 loop reads CASSPWGAYEQYF. The CDR3 DNA follows: TGTGCCAGCTCACCATGGGGGGCCTACGAGCAGTACTTC. Drawing the rest from reference TRBV18 and TRBJ2-7, the complete variable domain is NAGVMQNPRHLVRRRGQEARLRCSPMKGHSHVYWYRQLPEEGLKFMVYLQKENIIDESGMPKERFSAEFPKEGPSILRIQQVVRGDSAAYFCASSPWGAYEQYFGPGTRLTVT.

V gene TRBV29-1 combines with J gene TRBJ2-7, with 11 bases that match TRBD1. CDR3 length: 14 amino acids. Looked up from germline, CDR1 is SQVTM and CDR2 is ANQGSEA. Trimming cost V 6 bases and J 2 bases; bases outside gene matches: 6. This chain's CDR3 is CSVGGQGGTYEQYF. The CDR3 DNA follows: TGCAGCGTAGGGGGACAGGGGGGCACCTACGAGCAGTACTTC.

This chain connects TRBV5-1 to TRBJ2-5; 10 nucleotides agree with TRBD1. The CDR3 covers 14 residues. CDR1 and CDR2 from the germline V gene are SGHRS and YFSETQ. The trim removed 4 bases at V and 3 bases at J, leaving 3 bases unmatched. Here the CDR3 DNA reads TGCGCCAGCAGCGTTGGACAGGGGGAAGAGACCCAGTACTTC. This codes for CASSVGQGEETQYF.

J is TRBJ2-3 and V is TRBV18, with no clear D. Germline V gene sequence: CDR1 KGHSH, CDR2 LQKENI. CDR3 length: 15 residues. Trimming took off 2 bases at V and 4 bases at J, with 13 bases between the two ends. The CDR3 loop reads CASSPNGLAPDTQYF. Here the CDR3 DNA reads TGTGCCAGCTCACCAAACGGGTTAGCCCCAGATACGCAGTATTTT.